This T cell receptor beta chain came from a study of PD-1 blockade in classical Hodgkin lymphoma. Relapse after autologous stem cell transplantation occurred in every patient, and brentuximab vedotin exposure varied. Trimming removed 5 bases at V and 5 bases at J, with 17 bases between. Per the germline V gene, CDR1 is SQVTM and CDR2 is ANQGSEA. This CDR3 is built from 14 residues. Clones were sequenced by immunoSEQ multiplex PCR, and TCRdb holds only the in-frame ones, with some missing. The sample shows tens of thousands of clones, about 79% of them seen only once. This TCR was sampled from a human donor with classical Hodgkin lymphoma. The material sequenced was peripheral blood mononuclear cells (PBMCs), taken at baseline. The chain carries TRBV29-1 and TRBJ2-3; a weak D match, TRBD1 (6 bases). CDR3 sequence: CSVNLGHGGDTQYF. In DNA form, the CDR3 reads TGCAGCGTTAATCTGGGACATGGAGGAGATACGCAGTATTTT.